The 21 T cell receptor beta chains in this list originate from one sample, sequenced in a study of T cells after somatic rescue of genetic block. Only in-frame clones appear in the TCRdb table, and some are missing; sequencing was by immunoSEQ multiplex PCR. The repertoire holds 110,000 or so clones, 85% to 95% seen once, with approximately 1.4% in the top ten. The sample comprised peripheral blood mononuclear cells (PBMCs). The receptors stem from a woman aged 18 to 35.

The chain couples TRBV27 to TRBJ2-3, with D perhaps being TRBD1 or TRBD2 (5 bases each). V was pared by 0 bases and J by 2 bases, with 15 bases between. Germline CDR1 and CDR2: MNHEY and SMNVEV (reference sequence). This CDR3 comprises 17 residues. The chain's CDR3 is CASSLSGTQRDTDTQYF. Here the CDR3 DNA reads TGTGCCAGCAGTTTATCAGGGACCCAGAGAGACACAGATACGCAGTATTTT.

CDR3 in amino acids: CASSLENQGSFYGYTF. The CDR3 DNA reads TGTGCCAGCAGCTTAGAGAATCAGGGTTCCTTCTATGGCTACACCTTC. V gene TRBV7-6 combines with J gene TRBJ1-2, with D maybe TRBD1 (5 bases). V lost 1 base, J lost 4 bases, and 16 bases lay in between. Germline CDR1 is SGHVS and CDR2 is FNYEAQ. The CDR3 spans 16 residues. The entire variable domain, with the rest obtained from reference TRBV7-6 and TRBJ1-2, is as follows: GAGVSQSPRYKVTKRGQDVALRCDPISGHVSLYWYRQALGQGPEFLTYFNYEAQQDKSGLPNDRFSAERPEGSISTLTIQRTEQRDSAMYRCASSLENQGSFYGYTFGSGTRLTVV.

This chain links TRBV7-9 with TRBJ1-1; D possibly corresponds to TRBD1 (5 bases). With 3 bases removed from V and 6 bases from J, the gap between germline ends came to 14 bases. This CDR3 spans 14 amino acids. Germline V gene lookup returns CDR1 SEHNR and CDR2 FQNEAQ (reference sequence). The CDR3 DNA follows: TGTGCCAGCAGCTTTGAGACTGGGACGGCTGAAGCTTTCTTT. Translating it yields CASSFETGTAEAFF.

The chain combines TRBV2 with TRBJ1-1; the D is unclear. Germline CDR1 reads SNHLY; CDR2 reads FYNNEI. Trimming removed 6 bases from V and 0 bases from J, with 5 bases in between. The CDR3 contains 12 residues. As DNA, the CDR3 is TGTGCCAGCAGGGGTGTGAACACTGAAGCTTTCTTT. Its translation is CASRGVNTEAFF.

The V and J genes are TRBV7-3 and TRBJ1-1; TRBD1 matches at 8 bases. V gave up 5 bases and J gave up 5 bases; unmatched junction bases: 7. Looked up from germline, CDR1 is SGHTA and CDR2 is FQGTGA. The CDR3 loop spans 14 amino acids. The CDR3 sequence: CASSLGQGHTEAFF. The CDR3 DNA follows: TGTGCCAGCAGCCTTGGACAGGGTCATACTGAAGCTTTCTTT.

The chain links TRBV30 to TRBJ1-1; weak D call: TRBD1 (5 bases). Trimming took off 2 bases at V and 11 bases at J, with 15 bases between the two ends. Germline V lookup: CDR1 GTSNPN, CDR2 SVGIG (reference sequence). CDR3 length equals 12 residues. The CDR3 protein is CAWSPQGIFAFF. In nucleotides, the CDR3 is TGTGCCTGGAGTCCCCAGGGTATCTTCGCTTTCTTT.

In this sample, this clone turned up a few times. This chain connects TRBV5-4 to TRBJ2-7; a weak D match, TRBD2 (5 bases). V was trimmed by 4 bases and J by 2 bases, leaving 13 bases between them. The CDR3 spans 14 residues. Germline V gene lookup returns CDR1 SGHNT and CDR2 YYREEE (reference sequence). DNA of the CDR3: TGTGCCAGCAGCCCGCAAGAGGGTCCCTACGAGCAGTACTTC. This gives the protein CASSPQEGPYEQYF.

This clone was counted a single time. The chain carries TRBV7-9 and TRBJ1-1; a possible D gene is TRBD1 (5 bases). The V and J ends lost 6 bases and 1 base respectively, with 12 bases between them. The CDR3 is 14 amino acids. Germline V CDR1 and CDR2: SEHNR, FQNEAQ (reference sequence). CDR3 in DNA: TGTGCCAGCAGTGCGCAGGGCACGAACACTGAAGCTTTCTTT. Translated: CASSAQGTNTEAFF. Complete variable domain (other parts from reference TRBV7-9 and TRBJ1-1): DTGVSQNPRHKITKRGQNVTFRCDPISEHNRLYWYRQTLGQGPEFLTYFQNEAQLEKSRLLSDRFSAERPKGSFSTLEIQRTEQGDSAMYLCASSAQGTNTEAFFGQGTRLTVV.

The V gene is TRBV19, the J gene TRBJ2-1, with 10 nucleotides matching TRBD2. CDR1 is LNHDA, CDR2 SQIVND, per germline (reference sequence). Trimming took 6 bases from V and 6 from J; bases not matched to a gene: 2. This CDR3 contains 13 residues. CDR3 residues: CASRSSGGNEQFF. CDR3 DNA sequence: TGTGCCAGTAGATCTAGCGGGGGCAATGAGCAGTTCTTC.

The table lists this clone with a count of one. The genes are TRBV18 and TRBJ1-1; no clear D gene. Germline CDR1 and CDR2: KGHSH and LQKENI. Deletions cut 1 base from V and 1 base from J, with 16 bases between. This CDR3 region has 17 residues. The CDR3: CASSPLGNANSNTEAFF. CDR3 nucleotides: TGTGCCAGCTCACCACTAGGGAATGCTAACTCGAACACTGAAGCTTTCTTT.

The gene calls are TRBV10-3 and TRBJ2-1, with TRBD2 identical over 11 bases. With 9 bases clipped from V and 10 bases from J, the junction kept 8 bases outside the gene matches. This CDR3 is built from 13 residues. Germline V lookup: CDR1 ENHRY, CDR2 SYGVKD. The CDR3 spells CAMSSGGAEEQFF. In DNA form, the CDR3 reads TGTGCCATGAGTAGCGGGGGGGCGGAAGAGCAGTTCTTC.

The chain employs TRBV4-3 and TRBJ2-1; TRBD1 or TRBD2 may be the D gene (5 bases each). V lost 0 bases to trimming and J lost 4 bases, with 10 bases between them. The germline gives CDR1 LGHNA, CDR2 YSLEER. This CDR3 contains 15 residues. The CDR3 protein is CASSQEEGSYNEQFF. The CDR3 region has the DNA TGCGCCAGCAGCCAAGAAGAGGGGTCTTACAATGAGCAGTTCTTC.

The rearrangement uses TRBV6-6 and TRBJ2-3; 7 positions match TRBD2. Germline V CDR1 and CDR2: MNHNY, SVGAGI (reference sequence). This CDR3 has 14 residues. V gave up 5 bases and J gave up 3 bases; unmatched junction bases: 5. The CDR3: CASSPGLLTDTQYF. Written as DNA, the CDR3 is TGTGCCAGCAGTCCGGGACTACTGACAGATACGCAGTATTTT.

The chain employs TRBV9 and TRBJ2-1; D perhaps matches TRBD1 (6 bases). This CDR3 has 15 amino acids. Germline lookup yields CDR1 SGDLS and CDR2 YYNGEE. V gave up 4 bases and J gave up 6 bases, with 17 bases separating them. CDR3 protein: CASSPLGNRANEQFF. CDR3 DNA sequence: TGTGCCAGCAGCCCCCTGGGGAACAGGGCCAATGAGCAGTTCTTC.

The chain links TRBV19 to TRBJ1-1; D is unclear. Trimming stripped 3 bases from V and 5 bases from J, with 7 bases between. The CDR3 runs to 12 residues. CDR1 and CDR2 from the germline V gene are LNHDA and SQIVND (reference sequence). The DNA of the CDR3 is TGTGCCAGTAGTATCCCTGGAACTGAAGCTTTCTTT. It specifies CASSIPGTEAFF.

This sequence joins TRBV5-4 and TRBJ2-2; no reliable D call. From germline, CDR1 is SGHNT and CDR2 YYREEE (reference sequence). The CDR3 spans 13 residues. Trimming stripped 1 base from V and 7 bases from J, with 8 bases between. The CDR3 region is CASSLQEGGELFF. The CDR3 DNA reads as TGTGCCAGCAGCTTGCAGGAAGGCGGGGAGCTGTTTTTT.

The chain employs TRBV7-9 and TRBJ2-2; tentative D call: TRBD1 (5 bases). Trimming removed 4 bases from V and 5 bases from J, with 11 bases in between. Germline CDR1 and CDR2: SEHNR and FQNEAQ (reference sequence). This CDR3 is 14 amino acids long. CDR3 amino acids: CASSSRQGTGELFF. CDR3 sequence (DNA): TGTGCCAGCAGCTCCCGGCAGGGAACCGGGGAGCTGTTTTTT.

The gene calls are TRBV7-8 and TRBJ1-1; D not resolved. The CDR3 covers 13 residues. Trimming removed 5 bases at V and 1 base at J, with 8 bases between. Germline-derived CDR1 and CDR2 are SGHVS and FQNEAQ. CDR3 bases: TGTGCCAGCAGCGCATCTAGGAACACTGAAGCTTTCTTT. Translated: CASSASRNTEAFF.

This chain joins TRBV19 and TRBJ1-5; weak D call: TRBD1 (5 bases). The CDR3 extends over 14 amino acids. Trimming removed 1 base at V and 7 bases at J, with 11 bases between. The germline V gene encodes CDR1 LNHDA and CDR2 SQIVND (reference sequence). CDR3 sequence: CASSIGLRGQPQHF. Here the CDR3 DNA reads TGTGCCAGTAGTATAGGGCTGAGGGGCCAGCCCCAGCATTTT.

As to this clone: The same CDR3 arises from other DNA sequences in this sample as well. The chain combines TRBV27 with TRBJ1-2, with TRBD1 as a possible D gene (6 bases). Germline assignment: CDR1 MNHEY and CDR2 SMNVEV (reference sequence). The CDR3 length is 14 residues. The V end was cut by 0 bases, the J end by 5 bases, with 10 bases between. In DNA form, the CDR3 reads TGTGCCAGCAGTTTATCAGGGGGTGGTTATGGCTACACCTTC. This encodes CASSLSGGGYGYTF.

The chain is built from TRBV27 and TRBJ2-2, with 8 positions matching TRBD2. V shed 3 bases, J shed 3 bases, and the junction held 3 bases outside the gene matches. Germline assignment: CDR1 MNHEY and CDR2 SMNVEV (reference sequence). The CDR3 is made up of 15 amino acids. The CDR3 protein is CASSFLGGDTGELFF. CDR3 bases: TGTGCCAGCAGTTTTCTCGGGGGGGACACCGGGGAGCTGTTTTTT.